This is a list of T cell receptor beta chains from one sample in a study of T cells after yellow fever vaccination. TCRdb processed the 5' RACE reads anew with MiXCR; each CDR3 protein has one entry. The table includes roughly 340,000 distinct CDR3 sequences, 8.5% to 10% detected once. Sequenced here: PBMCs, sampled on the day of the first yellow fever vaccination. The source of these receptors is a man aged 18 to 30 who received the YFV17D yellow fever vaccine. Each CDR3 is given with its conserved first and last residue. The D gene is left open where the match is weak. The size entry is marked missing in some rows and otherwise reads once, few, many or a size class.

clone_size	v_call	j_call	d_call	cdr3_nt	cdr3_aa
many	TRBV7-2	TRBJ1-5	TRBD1	TGTGCCACCAAAGGGCAGGGGGCTCAGCCCCAGCATTTT	CATKGQGAQPQHF
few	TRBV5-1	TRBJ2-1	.	TGCGCCAGCAGCTTGGACTTGCGGGGAAGCTCCTACAATGAGCAGTTCTTC	CASSLDLRGSSYNEQFF
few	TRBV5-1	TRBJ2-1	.	TGCGCCAGCAGCTTTCACCGGGACGAGCAGTTCTTC	CASSFHRDEQFF
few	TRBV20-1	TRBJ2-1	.	TGCAGTGCTAGCCAGGGAAATGTCAATGAGCAGTTCTTC	CSASQGNVNEQFF
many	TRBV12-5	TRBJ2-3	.	TGTGCTAGTGGTTTCGGTGGCACAGATACGCAGTATTTT	CASGFGGTDTQYF
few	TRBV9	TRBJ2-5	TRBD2	TGTGCCAGCAGAGGGACTAGCTCGGAGACCCAGTACTTC	CASRGTSSETQYF
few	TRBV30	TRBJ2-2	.	TGTGCCTGGAGTGTAAATCCCTTGGGCACCGGGGAGCTGTTTTTT	CAWSVNPLGTGELFF
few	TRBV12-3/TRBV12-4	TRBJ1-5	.	TGTGCCAGCAGTTTGGGCAGCGCTTATAGCAATCAGCCCCAGCATTTT	CASSLGSAYSNQPQHF
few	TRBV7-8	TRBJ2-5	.	TGTGCCAGCAGCCAACTGAATAGAGAGACCCAGTACTTC	CASSQLNRETQYF
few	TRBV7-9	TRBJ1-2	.	TGTGCCAGCAGCTTAGGATCCGGTACTGCCTATGGCTACACCTTC	CASSLGSGTAYGYTF
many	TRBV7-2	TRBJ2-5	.	TGTGCCAGCAGCACCAGACGGACCGTCCAAGAGACCCAGTACTTC	CASSTRRTVQETQYF
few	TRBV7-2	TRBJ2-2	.	TGTGCCAGCAGCGGTGGGGGGGGGCTTAGCACCGGGGAGCTGTTTTTT	CASSGGGGLSTGELFF
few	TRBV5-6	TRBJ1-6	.	TGTGCCAGCAGCTTAGACAGCGATAATTCACCCCTCCACTTT	CASSLDSDNSPLHF
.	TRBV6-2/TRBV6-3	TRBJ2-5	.	TGTGCCAGCAACGAACTAACGACAGGAAACCAAGAGACCCAGTACTTC	CASNELTTGNQETQYF
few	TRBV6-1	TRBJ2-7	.	TGTGCCAGCAGTGAAGGGGGGGGACACCTTATCTACGAGCAGTACTTC	CASSEGGGHLIYEQYF
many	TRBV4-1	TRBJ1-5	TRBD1	TGCGCCAGCAGCCATTCTGTCCGGGACAGGGCATATCAGCCCCAGCATTTT	CASSHSVRDRAYQPQHF
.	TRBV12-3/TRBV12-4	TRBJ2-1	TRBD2	TGTGCCAGCACGCCATCCCCGGGACTAGCGGGGGGGAGCTCCTACAATGAGCAGTTCTTC	CASTPSPGLAGGSSYNEQFF
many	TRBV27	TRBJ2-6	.	TGTGCCAGCAGTCTTAATCCCACTGGGGCCAACGTCCTGACTTTC	CASSLNPTGANVLTF
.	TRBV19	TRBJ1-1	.	TGTGCCAGTAGGATTCAGGGGTGGAACACTGAAGCTTTCTTT	CASRIQGWNTEAFF
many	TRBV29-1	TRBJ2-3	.	TGCAGCGTCACGGGGCAGGGGCCTGGCACAGATACGCAGTATTTT	CSVTGQGPGTDTQYF
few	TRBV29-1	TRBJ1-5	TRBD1	TGCAGCGTTGCCGGGACAGGGGGCAATCAGCCCCAGCATTTT	CSVAGTGGNQPQHF
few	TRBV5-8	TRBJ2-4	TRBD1	TGTGCCAGCAGCTCCGGACAGGTCCTTTCGGCAAACATTCAGTACTTC	CASSSGQVLSANIQYF
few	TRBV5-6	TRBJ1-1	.	TGTGCCAGCAGCTTGGGGCCTCCAACGGGGAACACTGAAGCTTTCTTT	CASSLGPPTGNTEAFF
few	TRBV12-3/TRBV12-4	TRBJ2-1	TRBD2	TGTGCCAGCAGTCTGCAAGGGACTAGCGGGGGCAAGCAGTTCTTC	CASSLQGTSGGKQFF
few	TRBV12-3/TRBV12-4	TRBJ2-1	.	TGTGCCAGCAGTTTATTACCATACTCCTACAATGAGCAGTTCTTC	CASSLLPYSYNEQFF
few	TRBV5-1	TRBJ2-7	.	TGCGCCAGCAGCCTTGGGGGGCTCCTTTACGAGCAGTACTTC	CASSLGGLLYEQYF
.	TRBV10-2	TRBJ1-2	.	TGCGCCAGCAGTGAGCCCGGGCCTTATGGCTACACCTTC	CASSEPGPYGYTF
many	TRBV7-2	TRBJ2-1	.	TGTGCCAGCAGCCCCTCACAGGGCTACAATGAGCAGTTCTTC	CASSPSQGYNEQFF
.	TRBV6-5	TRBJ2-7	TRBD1	TGTGCCAGCAGTTACTCAGGGACAGCTTCATACTACGAGCAGTACTTC	CASSYSGTASYYEQYF
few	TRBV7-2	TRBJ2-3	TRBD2	TGTGCCAGCAGCGAGCCGGGCGGGGGTCGCCCAGATACGCAGTATTTT	CASSEPGGGRPDTQYF
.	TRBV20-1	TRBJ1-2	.	TGCAGTGCTAGAGAGGCCCCGGGTTGGGTCTCTGGCTACACCTTC	CSAREAPGWVSGYTF
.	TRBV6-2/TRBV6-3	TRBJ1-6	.	TGTGCCAGCAGCTTCGCGGACAGTTATAATTCACCCCTCCACTTT	CASSFADSYNSPLHF
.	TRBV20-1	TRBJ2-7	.	TGCAGTGCTCGAGACGCATCCTACGAGCAGTACTTC	CSARDASYEQYF
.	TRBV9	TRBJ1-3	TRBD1	TGTGCCAGCAGCCTCCAGGGGGATCGGGTCGGAAACACCATATATTTT	CASSLQGDRVGNTIYF
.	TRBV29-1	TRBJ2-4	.	TGCAGCGCGATAGGACACCTAGCCAAAAACATTCAGTACTTC	CSAIGHLAKNIQYF
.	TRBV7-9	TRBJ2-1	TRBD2	TGTGCCAGCAGGGCTAGCGGGGGGGCTTACAATGAGCAGTTCTTC	CASRASGGAYNEQFF
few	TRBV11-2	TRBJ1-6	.	TGTGCCAGCAGTCGACCCGGGACGGCGAGCTCCTATAATTCACCCCTCCACTTT	CASSRPGTASSYNSPLHF
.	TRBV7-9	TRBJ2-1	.	TGTGCCAGCAGCCTCCAGGGACAATGGGCCTACAATGAGCAGTTCTTC	CASSLQGQWAYNEQFF
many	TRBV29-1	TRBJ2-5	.	TGCAGCGTTGTGCGGGGAGGAGAGACCCAGTACTTC	CSVVRGGETQYF
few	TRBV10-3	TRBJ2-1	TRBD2	TGTGCCATCAGTGATCTAGCGGGCTCCTACAATGAGCAGTTCTTC	CAISDLAGSYNEQFF
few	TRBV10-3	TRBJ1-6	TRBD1	TGTGCCATCAGTGAGTCGGGGAACAGGGGTTCACCCCTCCACTTT	CAISESGNRGSPLHF
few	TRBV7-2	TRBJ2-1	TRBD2	TGTGCCAGCAGTGCTAGCGGGGGGGCGGGCACCTACAATGAGCAGTTCTTC	CASSASGGAGTYNEQFF
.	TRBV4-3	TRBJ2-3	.	TGCGCCAGCAGCCCCTACATCACAGATACGCAGTATTTT	CASSPYITDTQYF
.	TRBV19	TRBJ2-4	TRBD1	TGTGCCAGTAGCGCCGGGACAGTAACCAAAAACATTCAGTACTTC	CASSAGTVTKNIQYF
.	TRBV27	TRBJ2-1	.	TGTGCCAGCAGTCCCACAGCTGGAACGAGCAATGAGCAGTTCTTC	CASSPTAGTSNEQFF
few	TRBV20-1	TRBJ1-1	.	TGCAGTGCTCCCACCGAGTTTCATACTGAAGCTTTCTTT	CSAPTEFHTEAFF
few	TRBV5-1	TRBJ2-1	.	TGCGCCAGCAGCTTCGGGCAGGGGGGGGATGAGCAGTTCTTC	CASSFGQGGDEQFF
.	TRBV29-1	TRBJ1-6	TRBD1	TGCAGCGTCCGGACAGGGATGGGTTCACCCCTCCACTTT	CSVRTGMGSPLHF
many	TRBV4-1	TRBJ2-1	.	TGCGCCAGCAGCCTGACCCCCTTCACTGTCTCCTACAATGAGCAGTTCTTC	CASSLTPFTVSYNEQFF
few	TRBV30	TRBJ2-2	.	TGTGCCTGGAGTGTCACCTGGACGGAAACACCGAACACCGGGGAGCTGTTTTTT	CAWSVTWTETPNTGELFF
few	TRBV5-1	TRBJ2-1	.	TGCGCCAGCAGCTTCGAGGACAGCTCCTACAATGAGCAGTTCTTC	CASSFEDSSYNEQFF
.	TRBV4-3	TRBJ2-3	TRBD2	TGCGCCAGCAGCCCCAAGCGGGGCAATAACGTAGATACGCAGTATTTT	CASSPKRGNNVDTQYF
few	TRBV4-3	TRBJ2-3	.	TGCGCCAGCAGCCAAGAGGGGGCGTACACAGATACGCAGTATTTT	CASSQEGAYTDTQYF